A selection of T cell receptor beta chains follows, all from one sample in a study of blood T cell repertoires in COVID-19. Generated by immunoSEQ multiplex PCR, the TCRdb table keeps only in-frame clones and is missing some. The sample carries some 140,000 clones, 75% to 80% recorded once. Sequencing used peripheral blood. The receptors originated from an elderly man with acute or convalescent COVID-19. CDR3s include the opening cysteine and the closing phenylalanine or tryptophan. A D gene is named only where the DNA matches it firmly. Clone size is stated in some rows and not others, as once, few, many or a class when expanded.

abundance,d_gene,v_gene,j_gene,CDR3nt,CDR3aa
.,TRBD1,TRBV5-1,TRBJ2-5,TGCGCCAGCAGCTTGGGACAGGGACCTCAAGAGACCCAGTACTTC,CASSLGQGPQETQYF
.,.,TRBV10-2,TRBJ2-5,TGCGCCAGCAGTGACCTTTCCCGGGGAGAGACCCAGTACTTC,CASSDLSRGETQYF
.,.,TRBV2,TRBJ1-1,TGTGCCAGCAGTGATAGATCCCGAAACACTGAAGCTTTCTTT,CASSDRSRNTEAFF
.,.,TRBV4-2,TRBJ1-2,TGTGCCAGCAGCCAAGGAACGGAGGGGTATGGCTACACCTTC,CASSQGTEGYGYTF
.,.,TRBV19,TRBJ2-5,TGTGCCAGTAGGAGTTCTCCAGGGGGGTTAGTAGAGACCCAGTACTTC,CASRSSPGGLVETQYF
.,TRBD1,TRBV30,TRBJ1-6,TGTGCCTGCCCCAGCCAGGGGGGCCCCCTCCACTTT,CACPSQGGPLHF
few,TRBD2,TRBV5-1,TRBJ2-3,TGCGCCAGCGGCAGCGGGGGGGCGTTGGGCACAGATACGCAGTATTTT,CASGSGGALGTDTQYF
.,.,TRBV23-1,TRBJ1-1,TGCGCCAGGGGCCGCCTTGAAGCTTTCTTT,CARGRLEAFF
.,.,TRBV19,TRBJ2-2,TGTGCCAGTGCCCCTCCGGGGAACACCGGGGAGCTGTTTTTT,CASAPPGNTGELFF
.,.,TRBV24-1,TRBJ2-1,TGTGCCACCAGTCGACAGGCCCCCCTCCACAATGAGCAGTTCTTC,CATSRQAPLHNEQFF
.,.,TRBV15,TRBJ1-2,TGTGCCACCAGCAGAGGGGGGCCGGGGAACTATGGCTACACCTTC,CATSRGGPGNYGYTF
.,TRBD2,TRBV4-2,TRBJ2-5,TGTGCCAGCAGCCTTAGCGGGGGGCAATTAGAGACCCAGTACTTC,CASSLSGGQLETQYF
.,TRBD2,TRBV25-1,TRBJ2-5,TGTGCCAGCAGTGAAGGTGCGGGGGGTTCAGAGACCCAGTACTTC,CASSEGAGGSETQYF
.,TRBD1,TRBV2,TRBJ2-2,TGTGCCAGCAGTGAAAGGACAGGGGGCGCCGGCGGGGAGCTGTTTTTT,CASSERTGGAGGELFF
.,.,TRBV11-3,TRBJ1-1,TGTGCCAGCAGCTTCTCAGGTCTGAACACTGAAGCTTTCTTT,CASSFSGLNTEAFF
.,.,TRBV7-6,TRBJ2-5,TGTGCCAGCAGCCCGGCGGGGAACTCTGAGACCCAGTACTTC,CASSPAGNSETQYF
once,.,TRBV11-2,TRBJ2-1,TGTGCCAGCAGCTCCCTCTGGACAGACAATGAGCAGTTCTTC,CASSSLWTDNEQFF
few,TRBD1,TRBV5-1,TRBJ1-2,TGCGCCAGCAGTCCCGGGACAGGGAACTATGGCTACACCTTC,CASSPGTGNYGYTF
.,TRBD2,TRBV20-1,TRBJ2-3,TGCAGTGCTAGTAGACTAGCGGGGGACGGAGGTAACACAGATACGCAGTATTTT,CSASRLAGDGGNTDTQYF